These 27 T cell receptor beta chains were all obtained from the same sample, sequenced in a study of blood T cell repertoires in COVID-19. Only in-frame clones appear in the TCRdb table, and some are missing; sequencing was by immunoSEQ multiplex PCR. This sample has over 65,000 clones, with about 81% found just once. Sequenced input: peripheral blood. The receptor set was obtained from a human donor in a cohort sampled during active COVID-19.

This chain links TRBV6-5 with TRBJ1-2; no definite D call. This CDR3 region has 12 residues. In germline, CDR1 is MNHEY, CDR2 SVGAGI. V was shortened by 6 bases and J by 1 base, with 6 bases between the two germline ends. In DNA form, the CDR3 reads TGTGCCAGCAGGAGAGTTAACTATGGCTACACCTTC. Its translation is CASRRVNYGYTF.

The V gene is TRBV7-6, the J gene TRBJ2-1; tentatively, D is TRBD2 (6 bases). The CDR3 is made up of 16 amino acids. V was pared by 2 bases and J by 2 bases, with 13 bases between. Germline lookup yields CDR1 SGHVS and CDR2 FNYEAQ. This chain's CDR3 is CASSLSRIAAYNEQFF. The CDR3 region has the DNA TGTGCCAGCAGCTTAAGTAGAATAGCGGCCTACAATGAGCAGTTCTTC.

In DNA form, the CDR3 reads TGTGCCAGCAGCCTTAGCGGGGGGACGAATGAGCAGTTCTTC. Translation gives CASSLSGGTNEQFF. The J gene is TRBJ2-1, the V gene TRBV7-6, with 10 bases aligning to TRBD2. Trimming removed 5 bases from V and 7 bases from J; junction bases left unmatched: 5. This CDR3 has 14 amino acids. Germline loops: CDR1 SGHVS, CDR2 FNYEAQ. Drawing the rest from reference TRBV7-6 and TRBJ2-1, the complete variable domain is GAGVSQSPRYKVTKRGQDVALRCDPISGHVSLYWYRQALGQGPEFLTYFNYEAQQDKSGLPNDRFSAERPEGSISTLTIQRTEQRDSAMYRCASSLSGGTNEQFFGPGTRLTVL.

The gene calls are TRBV10-3 and TRBJ2-7, with D perhaps matching TRBD1 (7 bases). The length of the CDR3 is 15 residues. V was trimmed by 0 bases and J by 5 bases, leaving 14 bases between them. Germline CDR1 ENHRY, CDR2 SYGVKD. The CDR3 spells CAISESPGGKDEQYF. The CDR3, as DNA: TGTGCCATCAGTGAGTCGCCAGGGGGGAAGGACGAGCAGTACTTC.

V and J are TRBV29-1 and TRBJ1-2; TRBD1 might be the D (5 bases). CDR3 length equals 12 residues. Germline V gives CDR1 SQVTM, CDR2 ANQGSEA. Deletions cut 6 bases from V and 6 bases from J, with 14 bases between. The CDR3 sequence is CSVTGQGDGYTF. CDR3 DNA: TGCAGCGTAACAGGCCAAGGGGATGGCTACACCTTC.

This clone was detected only a few times. V and J are TRBV6-6 and TRBJ1-2; D is unresolved. Germline CDR1 reads MNHNY; CDR2 reads SVGAGI (reference sequence). The CDR3 loop spans 13 amino acids. Trimming left V 6 bases short and J 2 bases short, with 10 bases between. The CDR3 region has the DNA TGTGCCAGCAGCCGGACGGGAAACTATGGCTACACCTTC. Its translation: CASSRTGNYGYTF.

V and J are TRBV5-4 and TRBJ2-5, with 10 nucleotides matching TRBD1. Trimming removed 3 bases from V and 3 bases from J; junction bases left unmatched: 8. Germline values: CDR1 SGHNT, CDR2 YYREEE (reference sequence). This CDR3 has 16 residues. The CDR3 region is CASSWQRQGAKETQYF. The CDR3 DNA is TGTGCCAGCAGCTGGCAGAGACAGGGGGCGAAAGAGACCCAGTACTTC.

The chain links TRBV19 to TRBJ1-2; 8 bases are shared with TRBD1. Looked up from germline, CDR1 is LNHDA and CDR2 is SQIVND (reference sequence). Trimming took 8 bases from V and 7 from J; bases not matched to a gene: 6. This CDR3 contains 12 residues. This CDR3 is CASRSGGSGYTF. The CDR3 region has the DNA TGTGCCAGTCGATCAGGGGGCAGTGGCTACACCTTC.

The V and J genes are TRBV7-8 and TRBJ2-3; 13 bases map to TRBD2. The CDR3 runs 14 residues. Unmatched junction bases numbered 3, after V lost 3 bases and J lost 9 bases. CDR1 and CDR2 (germline): SGHVS, FQNEAQ. The CDR3 region is CASSFRTSGGTQYF. The CDR3 coding sequence is TGTGCCAGCAGCTTCCGGACTAGCGGGGGAACGCAGTATTTT.

This chain connects TRBV28 to TRBJ1-1; D is unclear. The V end lost 2 bases, the J end lost 11 bases, and 15 bases lay between the germline ends. CDR1 MDHEN and CDR2 SYDVKM come from the germline V gene. This CDR3 has 13 residues. CDR3 sequence: CASSLEVMAPAFF. Written as DNA, the CDR3 is TGTGCCAGCAGTTTAGAGGTAATGGCACCGGCTTTCTTT.

The chain recombines TRBV10-3 with TRBJ2-5, with 7 positions matching TRBD1. The CDR3 runs to 11 residues. V dropped 11 bases and J dropped 11; count of bases not matched to a gene: 11. Germline V lookup: CDR1 ENHRY, CDR2 SYGVKD. CDR3 sequence: CAASSGGDQYF. CDR3 nucleotides: TGTGCCGCTTCATCAGGGGGTGATCAGTACTTC.

The chain is built from TRBV6-2 or TRBV6-3 and TRBJ2-1; weak D call: TRBD2 (6 bases). V gave up 2 bases and J gave up 9 bases, with 11 bases separating them. This CDR3 region has 13 residues. Germline V gene data show CDR1 as MNHEY and CDR2 as SVGEGT. CDR3 protein: CASSYRGMIEQFF. CDR3 DNA sequence: TGTGCCAGCAGTTACCGCGGGATGATTGAGCAGTTCTTC.

This clone showed up just once. The chain carries TRBV7-2 and TRBJ2-7; 9 bases agree with TRBD1. This CDR3 is built from 14 residues. Germline-derived CDR1 and CDR2 are SGHTA and FQGNSA. V dropped 4 bases and J dropped 4; count of bases not matched to a gene: 5. CDR3: CASSSGTGLYEQYF. The CDR3 DNA sequence: TGTGCCAGCAGCTCCGGGACAGGGCTGTACGAGCAGTACTTC.

The genes are TRBV9 and TRBJ2-1, with 7 bases fitting TRBD1. Germline V gene sequence: CDR1 SGDLS, CDR2 YYNGEE. The CDR3 spans 16 residues. V trimming: 0 bases; J trimming: 7 bases; junction bases outside the gene matches: 10. CDR3 DNA: TGTGCCAGCAGCGTAGAACAGGGGTTGGTGGGGAATGAGCAGTTCTTC. It is translated as CASSVEQGLVGNEQFF.

The chain combines TRBV6-5 with TRBJ2-5; D not resolved. CDR1 MNHEY and CDR2 SVGAGI come from the germline V gene. Trimming removed 6 bases from V and 5 bases from J, with 13 bases in between. This CDR3 contains 13 residues. DNA for the CDR3: TGTGCCAGCAGCTCCCAAATTCGGGAGACCCAGTACTTC. Encoded protein: CASSSQIRETQYF.

This chain connects TRBV7-9 to TRBJ1-1; 7 positions match TRBD1. CDR3 length: 12 residues. Germline V gene sequence: CDR1 SEHNR, CDR2 FQNEAQ (reference sequence). Losses at the gene ends were 8 bases for V and 8 bases for J; bases not matched to a gene: 8. The CDR3 region has the DNA TGTGCCAGCGGGGGGACAGCTCAAGAAGCTTTCTTT. Translating gives CASGGTAQEAFF. Complete variable domain (other parts from reference TRBV7-9 and TRBJ1-1): DTGVSQNPRHKITKRGQNVTFRCDPISEHNRLYWYRQTLGQGPEFLTYFQNEAQLEKSRLLSDRFSAERPKGSFSTLEIQRTEQGDSAMYLCASGGTAQEAFFGQGTRLTVV.

The chain links TRBV28 to TRBJ1-6; D gene uncertain. The germline V gene encodes CDR1 MDHEN and CDR2 SYDVKM. Trimming removed 5 bases at V and 5 bases at J, with 10 bases between. CDR3 length: 14 residues. The CDR3 sequence: CASSTREHNSPLHF. The CDR3 nucleotides read TGTGCCAGCAGTACGCGGGAACATAATTCACCCCTCCACTTT.

The rearrangement uses TRBV27 and TRBJ1-2, with 7 positions matching TRBD1. There are 15 residues in the CDR3. Germline trimming cut 5 bases from V and 5 bases from J; bases unmatched to any gene: 11. Germline values: CDR1 MNHEY, CDR2 SMNVEV (reference sequence). DNA for the CDR3: TGTGCCAGCAGTACCTTCCGACAGGGAGTATATGGCTACACCTTC. It yields the protein CASSTFRQGVYGYTF.

This clone turned up a few times. The V and J genes are TRBV10-1 and TRBJ1-3; D perhaps matches TRBD1 (6 bases). Germline V CDR1 and CDR2: WNHNN, SYGVQD (reference sequence). Trimming removed 6 bases at V and 4 bases at J, with 7 bases between. The CDR3 totals 12 residues. The CDR3 is CASSGTGNTIYF. The CDR3 coding sequence is TGCGCCAGCAGCGGGACAGGAAACACCATATATTTT.

This clone counts as large. The chain recombines TRBV14 with TRBJ2-7; tentative D call: TRBD1 (5 bases). The V and J ends lost 2 bases and 2 bases respectively, with 10 bases between them. Germline V gene sequence: CDR1 SGHDN, CDR2 FVKESK. The CDR3 is made up of 14 amino acids. The CDR3 DNA reads as TGTGCCAGCAGCCAAACCAGGGCTACCTACGAGCAGTACTTC. Translating it yields CASSQTRATYEQYF.

This chain joins TRBV12-5 and TRBJ2-3; D might be TRBD1 (5 bases). Germline values: CDR1 LGHNT, CDR2 FRNRAP. The CDR3 loop spans 13 amino acids. The V end lost 1 base, the J end lost 4 bases, and 6 bases lay between the germline ends. CDR3 loop: CASGLAGPDTQYF. The CDR3 DNA reads as TGTGCTAGTGGTTTGGCAGGGCCAGATACGCAGTATTTT.

The chain joins TRBV24-1 to TRBJ1-4; D is ambiguous. Germline-derived CDR1 and CDR2 are KGHDR and SFDVKD. The length of the CDR3 is 13 residues. The V end was cut by 2 bases, the J end by 8 bases, with 8 bases between. The CDR3 loop is CATSDWEGEKLFF. The CDR3 DNA is TGTGCCACCAGTGATTGGGAGGGAGAAAAACTGTTTTTT.

This clone was counted a single time. The chain links TRBV7-8 to TRBJ2-1, with D hard to call. Germline values: CDR1 SGHVS, CDR2 FQNEAQ. The CDR3 has 17 amino acids. V was shortened by 2 bases and J by 1 base, with 15 bases between the two germline ends. The CDR3 DNA sequence: TGTGCCAGCAGCTTAATCCCCCCCGCGGAGTCCTACAATGAGCAGTTCTTC. It encodes CASSLIPPAESYNEQFF.

CDR3 amino acids: CARRSRGSSYNEQFF. CDR3 nucleotides: TGTGCCCGCCGTTCCAGAGGTAGCTCCTACAATGAGCAGTTCTTC. The chain joins TRBV30 to TRBJ2-1; D uncertain. V was trimmed by 8 bases and J by 0 bases, leaving 17 bases between them. The CDR3 is 15 residues long. Germline CDR1 GTSNPN, CDR2 SVGIG (reference sequence).

V usage is TRBV28 and J usage is TRBJ2-5, with 16 positions matching TRBD2. The CDR3 is 15 amino acids. With 6 bases clipped from V and 5 bases from J, the junction kept 3 bases outside the gene matches. Germline V lookup: CDR1 MDHEN, CDR2 SYDVKM. The CDR3 protein is CASRGLAGGGETQYF. In DNA, the CDR3 is TGTGCCAGCAGGGGACTAGCGGGAGGGGGGGAGACCCAGTACTTC.

This chain joins TRBV7-2 and TRBJ1-1; no firm D call. The CDR3 loop spans 12 amino acids. The V gene's germline CDR1 is SGHTA and CDR2 FQGNSA. V was shortened by 1 base and J by 13 bases, with 13 bases between the two germline ends. CDR3 coding DNA: TGTGCCAGCAGCTTAGACCGGAGATCAGTTTTCTTT. Its protein is CASSLDRRSVFF.

For this clone: A junction end diverges from the germline sequence, so it may reflect a read error. CDR3 nucleotide sequence: TGCGCCAGCAACCAAGGACTAGCGGGAGGTAATGAGCAGTTCTTC. It specifies CASNQGLAGGNEQFF. The chain carries TRBV4-1 and TRBJ2-1, with TRBD2 identical over 14 bases. CDR1 MGHRA and CDR2 YSYEKL come from the germline V gene. This CDR3 contains 15 residues.